The following is a T cell receptor beta chain sequence with its context. Its antigen is unidentified. This sample stems from a study of T cells expressing NK-cell markers. The overall study: Repertoire data for TCR beta were derived from sorted T cells (CD3+CD56+NKG2C+, CD3+CD56+NKG2C- and CD3+CD56-NKG2C+). Findings and caveats of the study: The share of CD8+ T cells held by dominant NKG2C+ clonotypes was about 1.0-7.5% in about six donors.

Using the 5' RACE reads, TCRdb records one entry per CDR3 protein without DNA. With approximately 15,000 distinct CDR3 sequences in the sample, the ten largest clones hold approximately 56%. This CDR3 has 13 residues. This chain joins TRBV12-3 or TRBV12-4 and TRBJ1-2; the TCRdb call, TRBD1, lacks DNA for checking. What was sequenced was blood T cells: a sorted CD56 or NKG2C T cell subset, CD4+ or CD8+ T cells, or bulk PBMC T cells (not recorded which). The receptor was isolated from a man aged 18-69 years in good health. CDR3 loop: CASRPNRVGGYTF.